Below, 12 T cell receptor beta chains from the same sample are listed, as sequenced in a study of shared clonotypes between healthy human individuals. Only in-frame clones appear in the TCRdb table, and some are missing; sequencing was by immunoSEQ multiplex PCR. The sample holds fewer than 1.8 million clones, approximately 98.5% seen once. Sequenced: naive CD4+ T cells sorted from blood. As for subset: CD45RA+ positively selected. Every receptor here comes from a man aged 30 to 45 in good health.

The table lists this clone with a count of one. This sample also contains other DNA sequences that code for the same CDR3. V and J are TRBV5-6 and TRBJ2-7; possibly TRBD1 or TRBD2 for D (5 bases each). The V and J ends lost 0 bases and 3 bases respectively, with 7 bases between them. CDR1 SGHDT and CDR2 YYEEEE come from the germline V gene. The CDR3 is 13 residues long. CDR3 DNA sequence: TGTGCCAGCAGCTTGGCGGGGCTCTACGAGCAGTACTTC. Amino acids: CASSLAGLYEQYF.

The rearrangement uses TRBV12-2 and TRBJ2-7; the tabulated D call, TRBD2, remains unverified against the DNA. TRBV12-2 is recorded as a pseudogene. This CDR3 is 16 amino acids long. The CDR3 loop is CASRLALGTSFCEQYF. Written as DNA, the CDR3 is TGTGCAAGTCGCTTAGCTCTTGGGACTAGCTTTTGCGAGCAGTACTTC.

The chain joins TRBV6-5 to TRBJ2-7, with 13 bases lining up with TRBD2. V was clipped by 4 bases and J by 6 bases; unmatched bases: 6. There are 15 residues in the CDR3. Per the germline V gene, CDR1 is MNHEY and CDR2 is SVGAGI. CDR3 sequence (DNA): TGTGCCAGCAGTTCACGACTAGCGGGAGGTGGCGAGCAGTACTTC. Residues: CASSSRLAGGGEQYF.

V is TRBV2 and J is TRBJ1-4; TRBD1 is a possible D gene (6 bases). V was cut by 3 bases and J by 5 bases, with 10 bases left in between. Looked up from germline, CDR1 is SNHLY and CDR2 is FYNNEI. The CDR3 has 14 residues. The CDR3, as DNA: TGTGCCAGCAGTGATGTTAGGGGGAATGAAAAACTGTTTTTT. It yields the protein CASSDVRGNEKLFF.

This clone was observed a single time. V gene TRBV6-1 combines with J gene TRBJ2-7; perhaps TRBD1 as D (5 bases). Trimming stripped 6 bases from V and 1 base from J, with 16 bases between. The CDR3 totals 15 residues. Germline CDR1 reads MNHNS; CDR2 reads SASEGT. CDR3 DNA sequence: TGTGCCAGCAGGGATACAGGAGTCCAATCCTACGAGCAGTACTTC. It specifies CASRDTGVQSYEQYF.

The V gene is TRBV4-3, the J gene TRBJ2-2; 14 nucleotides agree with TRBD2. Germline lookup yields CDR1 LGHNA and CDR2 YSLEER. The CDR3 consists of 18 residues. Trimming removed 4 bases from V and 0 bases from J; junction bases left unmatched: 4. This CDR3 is CASSRRGLAGANTGELFF. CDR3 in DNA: TGCGCCAGCAGCCGACGGGGACTAGCGGGGGCGAACACCGGGGAGCTGTTTTTT.

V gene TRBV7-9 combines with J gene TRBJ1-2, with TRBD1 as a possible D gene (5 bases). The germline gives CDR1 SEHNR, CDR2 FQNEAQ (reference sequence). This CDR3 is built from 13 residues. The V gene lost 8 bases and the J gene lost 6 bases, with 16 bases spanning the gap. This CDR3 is CASGEGRQHGYTF. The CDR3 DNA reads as TGTGCCAGCGGGGAGGGACGTCAGCATGGCTACACCTTC. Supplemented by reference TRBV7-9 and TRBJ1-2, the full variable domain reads DTGVSQNPRHKITKRGQNVTFRCDPISEHNRLYWYRQTLGQGPEFLTYFQNEAQLEKSRLLSDRFSAERPKGSFSTLEIQRTEQGDSAMYLCASGEGRQHGYTFGSGTRLTVV.

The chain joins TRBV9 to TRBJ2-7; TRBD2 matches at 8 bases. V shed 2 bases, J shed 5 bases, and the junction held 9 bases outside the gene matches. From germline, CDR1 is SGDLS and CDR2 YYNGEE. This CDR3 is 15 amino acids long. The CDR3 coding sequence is TGTGCCAGCAGCGTGGATAGCGGGAATTACGACGAGCAGTACTTC. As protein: CASSVDSGNYDEQYF.

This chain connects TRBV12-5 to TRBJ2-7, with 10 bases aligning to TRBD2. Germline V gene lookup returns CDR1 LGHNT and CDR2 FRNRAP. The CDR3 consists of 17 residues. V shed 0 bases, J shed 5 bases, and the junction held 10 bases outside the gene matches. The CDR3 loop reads CASGLVQGTSAPHEQYF. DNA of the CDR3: TGTGCTAGTGGTTTGGTGCAGGGGACTAGCGCCCCGCACGAGCAGTACTTC.

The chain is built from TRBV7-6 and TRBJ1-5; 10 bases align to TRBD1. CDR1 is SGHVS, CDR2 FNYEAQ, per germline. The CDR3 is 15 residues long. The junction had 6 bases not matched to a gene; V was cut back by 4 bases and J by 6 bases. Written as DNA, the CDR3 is TGTGCCAGCAGCTCCCGGGACAGGGGTGGTCAGCCCCAGCATTTT. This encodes CASSSRDRGGQPQHF.

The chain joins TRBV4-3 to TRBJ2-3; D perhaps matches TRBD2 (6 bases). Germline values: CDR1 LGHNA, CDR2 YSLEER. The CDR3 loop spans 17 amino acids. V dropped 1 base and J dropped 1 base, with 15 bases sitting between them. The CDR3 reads CASSQASWRDGTDTQYF. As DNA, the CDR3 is TGCGCCAGCAGCCAAGCATCCTGGCGGGATGGCACAGATACGCAGTATTTT.

The CDR3 nucleotides are TGCGCCAGCAGCCAAGATAGGCTAGCGAGCAATGAGCAGTTCTTC. This gives the protein CASSQDRLASNEQFF. The chain employs TRBV4-1 and TRBJ2-1, with a weak D call TRBD2 (6 bases). Germline V gene data show CDR1 as MGHRA and CDR2 as YSYEKL. The length of the CDR3 is 15 residues. V lost 0 bases, J lost 6 bases, and 12 bases lay in between.